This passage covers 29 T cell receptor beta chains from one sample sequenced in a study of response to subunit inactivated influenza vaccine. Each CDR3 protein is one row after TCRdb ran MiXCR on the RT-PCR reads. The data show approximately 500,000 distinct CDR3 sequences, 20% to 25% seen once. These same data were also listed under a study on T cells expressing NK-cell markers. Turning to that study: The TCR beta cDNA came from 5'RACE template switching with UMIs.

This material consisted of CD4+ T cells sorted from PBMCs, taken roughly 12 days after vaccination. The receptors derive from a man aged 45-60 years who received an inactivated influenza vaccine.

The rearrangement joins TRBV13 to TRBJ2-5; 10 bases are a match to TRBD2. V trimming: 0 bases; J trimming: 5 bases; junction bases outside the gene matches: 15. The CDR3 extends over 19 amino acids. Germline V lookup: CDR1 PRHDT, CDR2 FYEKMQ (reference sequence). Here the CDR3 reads CASSLGLRAPSGGSETQYF. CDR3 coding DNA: TGTGCCAGCAGCTTAGGCCTTAGAGCTCCTAGCGGGGGTTCGGAGACCCAGTACTTC.

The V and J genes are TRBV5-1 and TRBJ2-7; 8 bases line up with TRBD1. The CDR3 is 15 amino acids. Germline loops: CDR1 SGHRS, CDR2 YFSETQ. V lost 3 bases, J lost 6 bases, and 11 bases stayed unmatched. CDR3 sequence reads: CASSYNLGTGGEQYF. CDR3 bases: TGCGCCAGCAGCTACAATCTCGGGACAGGCGGCGAGCAGTACTTC.

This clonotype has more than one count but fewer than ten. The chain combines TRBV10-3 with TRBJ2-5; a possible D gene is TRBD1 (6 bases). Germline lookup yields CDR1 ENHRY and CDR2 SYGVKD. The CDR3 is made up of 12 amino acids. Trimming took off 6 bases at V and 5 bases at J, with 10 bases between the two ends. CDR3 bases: TGTGCCATCAGGGGAACAGGGGAGACCCAGTACTTC. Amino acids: CAIRGTGETQYF.

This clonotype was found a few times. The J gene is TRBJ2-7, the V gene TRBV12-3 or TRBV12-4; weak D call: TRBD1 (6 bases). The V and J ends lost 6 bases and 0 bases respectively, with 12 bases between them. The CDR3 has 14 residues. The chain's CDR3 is CASRKGHLSYEQYF. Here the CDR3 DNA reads TGTGCCAGCAGGAAGGGACATCTCTCCTACGAGCAGTACTTC.

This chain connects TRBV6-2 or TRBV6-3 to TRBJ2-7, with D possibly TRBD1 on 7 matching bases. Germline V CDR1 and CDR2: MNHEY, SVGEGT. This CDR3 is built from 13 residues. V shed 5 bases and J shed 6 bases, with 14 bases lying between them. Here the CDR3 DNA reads TGTGCCAGCAGTCCCCAGGGGGGAGGCGAGCAGTACTTC. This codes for CASSPQGGGEQYF.

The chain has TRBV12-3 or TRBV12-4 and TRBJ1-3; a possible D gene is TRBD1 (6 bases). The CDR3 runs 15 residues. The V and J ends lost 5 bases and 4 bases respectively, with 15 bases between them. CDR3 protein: CASSSGTYGGNTIYF. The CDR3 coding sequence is TGTGCCAGCAGTAGTGGGACATACGGAGGAAACACCATATATTTT.

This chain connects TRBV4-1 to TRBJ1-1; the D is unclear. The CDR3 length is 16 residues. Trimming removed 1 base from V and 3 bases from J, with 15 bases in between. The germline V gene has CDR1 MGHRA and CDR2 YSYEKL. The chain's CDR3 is CASSQVIHLVDTEAFF. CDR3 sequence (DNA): TGCGCCAGCAGCCAAGTTATACACCTGGTCGACACTGAAGCTTTCTTT.

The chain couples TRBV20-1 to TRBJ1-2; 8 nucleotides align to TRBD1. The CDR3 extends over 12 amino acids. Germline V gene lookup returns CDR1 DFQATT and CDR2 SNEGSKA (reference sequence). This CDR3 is CRGAGGDYGYTF. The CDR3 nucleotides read TGCAGGGGGGCAGGGGGCGACTATGGCTACACCTTC.

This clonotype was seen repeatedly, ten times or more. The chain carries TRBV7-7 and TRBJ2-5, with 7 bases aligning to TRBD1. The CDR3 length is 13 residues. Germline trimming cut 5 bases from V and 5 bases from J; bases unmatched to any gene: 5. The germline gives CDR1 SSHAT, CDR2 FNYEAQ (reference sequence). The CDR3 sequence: CASSRDRDETQYF. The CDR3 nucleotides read TGTGCCAGCAGCAGAGACAGGGACGAGACCCAGTACTTC.

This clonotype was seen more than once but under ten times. This chain's CDR3 is CAITRDHNNSPLHF. The CDR3 region has the DNA TGTGCCATCACCCGCGACCATAATAATTCACCCCTCCACTTT. The chain joins TRBV10-3 to TRBJ1-6, with D hard to call. The CDR3 sequence is 14 residues long. V lost 7 bases and J 5 bases, leaving 12 bases between the germline ends. Germline loops: CDR1 ENHRY, CDR2 SYGVKD.

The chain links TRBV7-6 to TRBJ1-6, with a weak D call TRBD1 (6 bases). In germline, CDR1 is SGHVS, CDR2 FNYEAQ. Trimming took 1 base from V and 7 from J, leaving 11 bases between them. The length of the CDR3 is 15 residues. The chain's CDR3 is CASSLGQEVNSPLHF. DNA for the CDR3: TGTGCCAGCAGCTTAGGACAGGAAGTAAATTCACCCCTCCACTTT.

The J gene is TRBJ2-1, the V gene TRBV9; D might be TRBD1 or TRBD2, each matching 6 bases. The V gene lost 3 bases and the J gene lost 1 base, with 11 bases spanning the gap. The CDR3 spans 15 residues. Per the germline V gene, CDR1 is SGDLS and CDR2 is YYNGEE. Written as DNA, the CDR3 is TGTGCCAGCAGCGCAACGGGGGCTTCCTACAATGAGCAGTTCTTC. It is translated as CASSATGASYNEQFF.

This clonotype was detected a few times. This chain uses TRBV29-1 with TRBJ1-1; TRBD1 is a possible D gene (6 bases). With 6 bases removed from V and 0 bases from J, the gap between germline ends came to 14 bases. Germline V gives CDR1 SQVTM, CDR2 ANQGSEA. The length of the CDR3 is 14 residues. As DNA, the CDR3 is TGCAGCGTGTCCTACAGGGAAGTGAACACTGAAGCTTTCTTT. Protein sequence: CSVSYREVNTEAFF.

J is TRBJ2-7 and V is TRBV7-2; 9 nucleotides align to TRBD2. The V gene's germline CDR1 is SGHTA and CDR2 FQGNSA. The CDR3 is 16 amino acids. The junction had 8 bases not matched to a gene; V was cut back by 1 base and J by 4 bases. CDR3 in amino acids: CASSLVAGAEGYEQYF. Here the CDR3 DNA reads TGTGCCAGCAGCTTAGTAGCGGGAGCCGAGGGTTACGAGCAGTACTTC.

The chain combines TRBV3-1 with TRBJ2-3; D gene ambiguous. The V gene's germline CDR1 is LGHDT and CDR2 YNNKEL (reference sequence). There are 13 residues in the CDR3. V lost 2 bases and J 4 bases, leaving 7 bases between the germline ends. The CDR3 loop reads CASSQHDSDTQYF. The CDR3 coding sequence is TGTGCCAGCAGCCAACATGATTCAGATACGCAGTATTTT.

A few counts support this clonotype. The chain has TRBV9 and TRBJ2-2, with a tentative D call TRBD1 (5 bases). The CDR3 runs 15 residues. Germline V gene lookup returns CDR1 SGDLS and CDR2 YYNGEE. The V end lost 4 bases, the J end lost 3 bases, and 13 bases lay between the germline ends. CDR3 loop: CASSSSPTDTGELFF. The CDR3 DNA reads TGTGCCAGCAGCTCGAGTCCGACAGACACCGGGGAGCTGTTTTTT.

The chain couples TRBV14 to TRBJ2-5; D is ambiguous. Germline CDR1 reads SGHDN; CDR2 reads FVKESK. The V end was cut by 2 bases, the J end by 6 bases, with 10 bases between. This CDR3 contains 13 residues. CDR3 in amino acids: CASSQFGTKTQYF. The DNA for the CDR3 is TGTGCCAGCAGCCAATTCGGCACGAAGACCCAGTACTTC.

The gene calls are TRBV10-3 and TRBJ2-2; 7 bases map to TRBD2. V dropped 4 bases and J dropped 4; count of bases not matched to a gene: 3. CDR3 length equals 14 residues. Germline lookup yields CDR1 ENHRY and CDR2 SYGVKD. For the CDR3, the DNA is TGTGCCATCAGTGGGACTAGTCGCACCGGGGAGCTGTTTTTT. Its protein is CAISGTSRTGELFF.

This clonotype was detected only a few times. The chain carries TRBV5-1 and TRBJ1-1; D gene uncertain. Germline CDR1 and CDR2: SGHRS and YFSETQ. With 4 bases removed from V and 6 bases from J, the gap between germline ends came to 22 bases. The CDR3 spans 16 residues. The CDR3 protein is CASSPVGTQRASEAFF. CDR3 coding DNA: TGCGCCAGCAGCCCCGTTGGCACGCAGAGAGCTTCTGAAGCTTTCTTT.

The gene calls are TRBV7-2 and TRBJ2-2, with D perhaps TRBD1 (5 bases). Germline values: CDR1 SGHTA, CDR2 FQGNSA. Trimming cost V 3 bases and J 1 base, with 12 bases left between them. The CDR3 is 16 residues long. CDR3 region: CASSFRPQVNTGELFF. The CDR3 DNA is TGTGCCAGCAGCTTTAGGCCACAGGTGAACACCGGGGAGCTGTTTTTT.

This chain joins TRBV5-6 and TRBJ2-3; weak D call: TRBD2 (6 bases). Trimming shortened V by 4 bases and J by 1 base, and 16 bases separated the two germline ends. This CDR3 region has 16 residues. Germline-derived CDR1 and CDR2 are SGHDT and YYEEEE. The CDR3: CASSRFIGGCTDTQYF. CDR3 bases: TGTGCCAGCAGCCGGTTTATTGGGGGGTGCACAGATACGCAGTATTTT.

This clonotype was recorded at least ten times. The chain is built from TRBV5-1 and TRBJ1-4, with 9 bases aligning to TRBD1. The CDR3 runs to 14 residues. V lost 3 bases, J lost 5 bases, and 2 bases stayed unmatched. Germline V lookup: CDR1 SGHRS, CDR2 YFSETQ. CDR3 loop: CASSSGQGNEKLFF. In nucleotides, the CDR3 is TGCGCCAGCAGCTCTGGACAGGGGAATGAAAAACTGTTTTTT. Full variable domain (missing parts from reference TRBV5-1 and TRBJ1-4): KAGVTQTPRYLIKTRGQQVTLSCSPISGHRSVSWYQQTPGQGLQFLFEYFSETQRNKGNFPGRFSGRQFSNSRSEMNVSTLELGDSALYLCASSSGQGNEKLFFGSGTQLSVL.

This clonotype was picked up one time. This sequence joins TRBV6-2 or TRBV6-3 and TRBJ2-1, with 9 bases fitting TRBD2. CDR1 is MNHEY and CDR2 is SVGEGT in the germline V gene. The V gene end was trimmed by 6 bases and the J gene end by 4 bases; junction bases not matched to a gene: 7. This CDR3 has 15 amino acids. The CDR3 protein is CASSALAGRYNEQFF. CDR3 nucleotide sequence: TGTGCCAGCAGCGCGCTAGCGGGGAGATACAATGAGCAGTTCTTC.

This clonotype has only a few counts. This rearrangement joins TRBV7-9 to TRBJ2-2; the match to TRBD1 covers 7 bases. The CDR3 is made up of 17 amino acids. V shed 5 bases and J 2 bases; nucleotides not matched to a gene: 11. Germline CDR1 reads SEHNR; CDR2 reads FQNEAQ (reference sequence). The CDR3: CASSLLQGSSNTGELFF. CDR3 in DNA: TGTGCCAGCAGCCTCCTACAGGGGTCGTCAAACACCGGGGAGCTGTTTTTT.

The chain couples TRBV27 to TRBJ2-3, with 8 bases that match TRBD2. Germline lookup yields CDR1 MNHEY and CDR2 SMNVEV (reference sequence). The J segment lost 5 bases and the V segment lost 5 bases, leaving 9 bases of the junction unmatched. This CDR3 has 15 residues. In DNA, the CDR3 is TGTGCCAGCAGTAGAAGCGGGAGAGGTTTAGATACGCAGTATTTT. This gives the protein CASSRSGRGLDTQYF.

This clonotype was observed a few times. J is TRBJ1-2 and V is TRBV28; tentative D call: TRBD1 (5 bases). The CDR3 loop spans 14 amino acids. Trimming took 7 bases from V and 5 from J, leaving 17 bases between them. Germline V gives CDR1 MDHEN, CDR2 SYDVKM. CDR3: CASNQIQGLYGYTF. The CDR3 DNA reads TGTGCCAGCAACCAGATTCAGGGATTATATGGCTACACCTTC.

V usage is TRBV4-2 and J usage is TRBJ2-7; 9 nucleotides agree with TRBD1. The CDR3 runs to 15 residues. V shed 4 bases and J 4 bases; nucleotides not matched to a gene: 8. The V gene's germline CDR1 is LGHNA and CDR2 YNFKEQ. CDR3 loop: CASSPEGTGIYEQYF. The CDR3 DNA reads TGTGCCAGCAGCCCAGAAGGGACAGGGATTTACGAGCAGTACTTC.

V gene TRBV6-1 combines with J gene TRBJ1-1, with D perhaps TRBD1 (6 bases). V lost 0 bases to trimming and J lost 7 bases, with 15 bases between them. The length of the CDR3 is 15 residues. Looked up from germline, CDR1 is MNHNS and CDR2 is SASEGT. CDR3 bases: TGTGCCAGCAGTGAAGCTTGGGGGCGCATCGGTGAAGCTTTCTTT. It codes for CASSEAWGRIGEAFF.

The CDR3 is CAIGAGYEQYF. The CDR3 nucleotides are TGTGCCATCGGGGCCGGCTACGAGCAGTACTTC. This chain joins TRBV10-3 and TRBJ2-7; maybe TRBD1 (5 bases). The germline CDR1 and CDR2 sequences are ENHRY and SYGVKD. The ends were cut back, 8 bases at V and 3 bases at J, with 8 bases in the middle. The CDR3 loop spans 11 amino acids.